The entry below describes one T cell receptor beta chain. Its antigen is still unknown. These data come from a study of beta chain features in type 1 diabetes. Study observations and caveats: In comparison with healthy donors, patients had naive, central memory and Treg TCRB repertoires that appeared more similar.

Every bit of the isolated RNA underwent reverse transcription, so sequencing read expressed TCRB transcripts. For naive, central memory and regulatory T cell samples, reads averaged roughly 4 million. The table came from immunoSEQ multiplex PCR; TCRdb's copy has only in-frame clones and leaves some out. The sample holds 250,000 to 300,000 clones, 8% seen once. Germline CDR1 is SQVTM and CDR2 is ANQGSEA. V was clipped by 7 bases and J by 4 bases; unmatched bases: 7. The CDR3 is 14 residues long. Sequencing was done on a sample of central memory CD4+ T cells from blood. The receptor comes from a woman younger than 30 in good health. The chain links TRBV29-1 to TRBJ2-2; 9 bases fit TRBD1. CDR3 region: CSARDREGTGELFF. DNA of the CDR3: TGCAGCGCCCGGGACAGGGAGGGCACCGGGGAGCTGTTTTTT.